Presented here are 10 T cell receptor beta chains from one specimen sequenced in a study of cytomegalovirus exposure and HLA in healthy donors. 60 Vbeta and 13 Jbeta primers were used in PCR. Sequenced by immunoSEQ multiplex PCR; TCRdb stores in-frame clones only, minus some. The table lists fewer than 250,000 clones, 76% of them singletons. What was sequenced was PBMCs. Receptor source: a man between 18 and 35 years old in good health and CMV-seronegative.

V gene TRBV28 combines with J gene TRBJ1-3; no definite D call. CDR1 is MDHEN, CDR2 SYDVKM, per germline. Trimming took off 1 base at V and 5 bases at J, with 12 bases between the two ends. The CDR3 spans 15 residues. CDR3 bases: TGTGCCAGCAGTTTATCCCCAGAAGTACGAAACACCATATATTTT. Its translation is CASSLSPEVRNTIYF.

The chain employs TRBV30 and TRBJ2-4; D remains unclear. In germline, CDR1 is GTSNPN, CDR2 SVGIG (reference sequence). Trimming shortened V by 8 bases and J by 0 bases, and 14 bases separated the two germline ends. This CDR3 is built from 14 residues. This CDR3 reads CAGSGWLAKNIQYF. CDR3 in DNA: TGTGCCGGCTCCGGGTGGCTAGCCAAAAACATTCAGTACTTC. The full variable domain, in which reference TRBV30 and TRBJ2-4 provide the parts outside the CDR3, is SQTIHQWPATLVQPVGSPLSLECTVEGTSNPNLYWYRQAAGRGLQLLFYSVGIGQISSEVPQNLSASRPQDRQFILSSKKLLLSDSGFYLCAGSGWLAKNIQYFGAGTRLSVL.

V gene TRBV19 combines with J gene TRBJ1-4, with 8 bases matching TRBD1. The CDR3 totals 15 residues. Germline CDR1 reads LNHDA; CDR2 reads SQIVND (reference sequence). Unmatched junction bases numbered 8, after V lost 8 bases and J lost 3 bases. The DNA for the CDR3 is TGTGCCAGTTCGGACAGGGCTAGCCCTAATGAAAAACTGTTTTTT. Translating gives CASSDRASPNEKLFF.

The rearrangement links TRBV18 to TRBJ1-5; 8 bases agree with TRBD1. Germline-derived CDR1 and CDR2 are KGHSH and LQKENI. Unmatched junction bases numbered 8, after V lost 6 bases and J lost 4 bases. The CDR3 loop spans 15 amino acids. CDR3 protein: CASSQNRGNNQPQHF. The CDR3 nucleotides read TGTGCCAGCTCCCAAAACAGGGGGAATAATCAGCCCCAGCATTTT.

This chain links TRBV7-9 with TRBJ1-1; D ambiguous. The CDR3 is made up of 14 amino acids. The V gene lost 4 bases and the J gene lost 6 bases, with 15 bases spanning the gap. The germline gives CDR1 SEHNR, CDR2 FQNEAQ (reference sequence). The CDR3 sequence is CASSSAWSAAEAFF. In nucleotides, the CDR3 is TGTGCCAGCAGCTCCGCATGGTCGGCGGCTGAAGCTTTCTTT.

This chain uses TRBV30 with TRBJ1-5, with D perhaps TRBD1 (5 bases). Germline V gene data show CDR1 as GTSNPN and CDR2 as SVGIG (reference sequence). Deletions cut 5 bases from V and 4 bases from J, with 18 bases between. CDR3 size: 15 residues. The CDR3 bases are TGTGCCTGGTCTCTCACTGGGGGGGTTAATCAGCCCCAGCATTTT. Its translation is CAWSLTGGVNQPQHF.

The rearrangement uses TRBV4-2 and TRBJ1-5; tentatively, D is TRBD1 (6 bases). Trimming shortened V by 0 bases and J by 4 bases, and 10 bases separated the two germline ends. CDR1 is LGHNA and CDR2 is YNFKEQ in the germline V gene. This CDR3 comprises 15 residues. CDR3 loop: CASSQERTGNQPQHF. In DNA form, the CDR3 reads TGTGCCAGCAGCCAAGAGAGAACAGGGAATCAGCCCCAGCATTTT.

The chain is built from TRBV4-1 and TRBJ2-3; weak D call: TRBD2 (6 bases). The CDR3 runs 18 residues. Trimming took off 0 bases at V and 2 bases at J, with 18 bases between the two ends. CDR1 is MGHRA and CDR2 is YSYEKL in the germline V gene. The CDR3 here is CASSQEPRWEAYTDTQYF. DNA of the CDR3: TGCGCCAGCAGCCAAGAACCGAGGTGGGAGGCTTACACAGATACGCAGTATTTT.

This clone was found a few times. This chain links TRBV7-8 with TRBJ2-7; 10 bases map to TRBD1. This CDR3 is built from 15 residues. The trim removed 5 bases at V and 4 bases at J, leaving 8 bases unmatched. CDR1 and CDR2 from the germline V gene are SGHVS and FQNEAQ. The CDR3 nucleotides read TGTGCCAGCAGCCCCCGGGACAGGGGATCTTACGAGCAGTACTTC. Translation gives CASSPRDRGSYEQYF.

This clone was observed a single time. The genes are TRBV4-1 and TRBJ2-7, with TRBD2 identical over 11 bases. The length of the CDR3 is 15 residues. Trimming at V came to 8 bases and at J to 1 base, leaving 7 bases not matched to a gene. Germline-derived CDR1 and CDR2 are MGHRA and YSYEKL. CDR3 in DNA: TGCGCCAGCCGAAATCTAGCGGGAGGTTCCTACGAGCAGTACTTC. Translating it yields CASRNLAGGSYEQYF.